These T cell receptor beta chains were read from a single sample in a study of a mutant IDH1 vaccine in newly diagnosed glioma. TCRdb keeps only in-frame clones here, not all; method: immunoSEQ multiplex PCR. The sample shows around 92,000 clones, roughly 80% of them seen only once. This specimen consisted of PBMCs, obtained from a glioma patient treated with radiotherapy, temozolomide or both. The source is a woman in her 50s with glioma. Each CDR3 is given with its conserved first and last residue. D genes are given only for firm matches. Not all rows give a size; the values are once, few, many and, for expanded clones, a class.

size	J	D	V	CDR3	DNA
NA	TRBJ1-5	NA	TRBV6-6	CAATPGNSNQPQHF	TGTGCCGCCACTCCGGGGAATAGCAATCAGCCCCAGCATTTT
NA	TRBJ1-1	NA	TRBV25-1	CASSRVGKNTEAFF	TGTGCCAGCAGTAGGGTTGGCAAGAACACTGAAGCTTTCTTT
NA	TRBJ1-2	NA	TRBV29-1	CSVLEGPHGYGYTF	TGCAGCGTGTTGGAGGGCCCGCATGGCTATGGCTACACCTTC
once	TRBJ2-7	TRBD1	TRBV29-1	CSVVKGAEEQYF	TGCAGCGTTGTGAAGGGGGCGGAGGAGCAGTACTTC
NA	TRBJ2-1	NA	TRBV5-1	CASSWGTGNEQFF	TGCGCCAGCAGCTGGGGGACGGGCAATGAGCAGTTCTTC
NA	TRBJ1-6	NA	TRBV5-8	CASSWTAVTSPLHF	TGTGCCAGCAGCTGGACAGCGGTTACTTCACCCCTCCACTTT
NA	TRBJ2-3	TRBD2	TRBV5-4	CASSFRLAGGRADTQYF	TGTGCCAGCAGCTTTAGACTAGCGGGGGGACGGGCAGATACGCAGTATTTT
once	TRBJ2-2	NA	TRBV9	CASSVGSSGVDTGELFF	TGTGCCAGCAGCGTAGGATCATCCGGGGTAGACACCGGGGAGCTGTTTTTT
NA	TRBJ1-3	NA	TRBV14	CASSQVGWDNSGNTIYF	TGTGCCAGCAGCCAAGTGGGGTGGGACAACTCTGGAAACACCATATATTTT
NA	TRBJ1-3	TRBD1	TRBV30	CAWGTETGNTIYF	TGTGCCTGGGGGACAGAAACTGGAAACACCATATATTTT
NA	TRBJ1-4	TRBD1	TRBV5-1	CASSLQGQGGEKLFF	TGCGCCAGCAGCTTGCAGGGACAGGGGGGGGAAAAACTGTTTTTT
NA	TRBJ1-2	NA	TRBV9	CASSVASRGDYGYTF	TGTGCCAGCAGCGTAGCTTCCCGGGGGGACTATGGCTACACCTTC
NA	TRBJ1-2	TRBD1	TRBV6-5	CASYRGPTNYGYTF	TGTGCCAGTTACAGGGGACCTACTAACTATGGCTACACCTTC
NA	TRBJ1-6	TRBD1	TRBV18	CASQGQSDSPLHF	TGTGCCAGCCAGGGACAGAGCGATTCACCCCTCCACTTT
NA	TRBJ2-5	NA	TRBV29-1	CSGAGQQETQYF	TGCAGCGGGGCAGGTCAGCAAGAGACCCAGTACTTC
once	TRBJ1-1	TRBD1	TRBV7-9	CASALTGNAEAFF	TGTGCCAGCGCCCTGACAGGGAACGCTGAAGCTTTCTTT
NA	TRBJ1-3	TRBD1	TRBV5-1	CASSLWTGEGNTIYF	TGCGCCAGCAGCTTATGGACAGGGGAAGGAAACACCATATATTTT
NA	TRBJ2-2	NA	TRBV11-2	CASSLDRGTLYTGELFF	TGTGCCAGCAGCTTAGATCGCGGGACCTTGTACACCGGGGAGCTGTTTTTT
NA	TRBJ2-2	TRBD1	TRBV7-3	CASSSESTGPGELFF	TGTGCCAGCAGCTCAGAATCGACAGGGCCCGGGGAGCTGTTTTTT
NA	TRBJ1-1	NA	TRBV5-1	CASSSNQGRAFF	TGCGCCAGCAGCTCGAATCAGGGTAGGGCTTTCTTT
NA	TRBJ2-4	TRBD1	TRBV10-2	CASSDLRDRGLRKGIQYF	TGCGCCAGCAGTGACCTACGGGACAGGGGTCTGAGAAAGGGCATTCAGTACTTC
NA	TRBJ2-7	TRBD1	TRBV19	CAPTLTLWGQGASNEQYF	TGTGCACCAACTCTAACATTGTGGGGACAGGGGGCGTCGAACGAGCAGTACTTC